This entry lists 17 T cell receptor beta chains sequenced from one sample in a study of blood T cells in healthy people across ages. Sample-barcoded 5' priming and a J-beta primer mix drove a second PCR of roughly 6 to 12 cycles. From the 5' RACE reads, TCRdb called clonotypes with MiXCR, one entry per CDR3 protein. In the table there are more than 900,000 distinct CDR3 sequences, 20% to 25% of which are singletons. The same data also went into a second study, on T cells of mothers and their children.

The sequenced sample was blood. Source of these receptors: a girl under 10 years old in good health.

The genes are TRBV20-1 and TRBJ1-1; TRBD1 might be the D (6 bases). Germline V gene lookup returns CDR1 DFQATT and CDR2 SNEGSKA (reference sequence). V lost 5 bases and J lost 5, with 15 bases in between. This CDR3 contains 13 residues. DNA of the CDR3: TGCAGTGCTCTTAAACAGGGAAGGACTGAAGCTTTCTTT. This codes for CSALKQGRTEAFF.

The J gene is TRBJ2-7, the V gene TRBV3-1; perhaps TRBD1 as D (5 bases). CDR3 length: 14 amino acids. The germline CDR1 and CDR2 sequences are LGHDT and YNNKEL (reference sequence). V was trimmed by 1 base and J by 5 bases, leaving 12 bases between them. The CDR3 region has the DNA TGTGCCAGCAGCCAAGTGTGGGGCAGCCACGAGCAGTACTTC. It specifies CASSQVWGSHEQYF.

The chain couples TRBV6-2 or TRBV6-3 to TRBJ1-1; no firm D call. Deletions cut 4 bases from V and 7 bases from J, with 7 bases between. The germline CDR1 and CDR2 sequences are MNHEY and SVGEGT. The CDR3 consists of 11 residues. CDR3 sequence: CASSSGNEAFF. DNA of the CDR3: TGTGCCAGCAGTTCCGGGAATGAAGCTTTCTTT.

V gene TRBV6-2 or TRBV6-3 combines with J gene TRBJ1-2, with 7 bases fitting TRBD1. Per the germline V gene, CDR1 is MNHEY and CDR2 is SVGEGT. The length of the CDR3 is 15 residues. V shed 5 bases, J shed 4 bases, and the junction held 10 bases outside the gene matches. In nucleotides, the CDR3 is TGTGCCAGCAGTGCCTCCGGGACAGATCGCTATGGCTACACCTTC. Protein product: CASSASGTDRYGYTF.

This clonotype was detected only a few times. This chain links TRBV4-3 with TRBJ2-7; D unresolved. Trimming pared 0 bases from V and 4 bases from J, leaving 10 bases between. CDR3 length equals 14 residues. CDR1 and CDR2 (germline): LGHNA, YSLEER. The CDR3 region is CASSQDPTVYEQYF. The CDR3 nucleotides read TGCGCCAGCAGCCAAGATCCTACCGTATACGAGCAGTACTTC.

V gene TRBV4-2 combines with J gene TRBJ2-5; 12 nucleotides match TRBD2. The J segment lost 3 bases and the V segment lost 4 bases, leaving 9 bases of the junction unmatched. This CDR3 comprises 17 residues. CDR1 LGHNA and CDR2 YNFKEQ come from the germline V gene. The CDR3 sequence is CASSLHELAGGEETQYF. DNA for the CDR3: TGTGCCAGCAGCCTACATGAGCTAGCGGGGGGGGAAGAGACCCAGTACTTC.

In this sample, this clonotype turned up many times. V usage is TRBV25-1 and J usage is TRBJ1-6; D is possibly TRBD1 (5 bases). Germline V gene lookup returns CDR1 MGHDK and CDR2 SYGVNS. The CDR3 runs to 15 residues. Trimming stripped 1 base from V and 4 bases from J, with 8 bases between. Written as DNA, the CDR3 is TGTGCCAGCAGTGAATCCGACAGATATAATTCACCCCTCCACTTT. Its translation: CASSESDRYNSPLHF.

This clonotype was detected once. This sequence joins TRBV7-2 and TRBJ1-4; 8 bases line up with TRBD1. CDR3 length equals 15 residues. The germline CDR1 and CDR2 sequences are SGHTA and FQGNSA. J gave up 8 bases and V 2 bases, and 7 bases lay outside the gene matches. The CDR3 coding sequence is TGTGCCAGCAGCTTACCGGGACAGGCGGGGGAAAAACTGTTTTTT. The encoded protein is CASSLPGQAGEKLFF.

The sample holds one count of this clonotype. The chain couples TRBV20-1 to TRBJ2-3; D perhaps matches TRBD2 (6 bases). Per germline, CDR1 DFQATT and CDR2 SNEGSKA (reference sequence). The CDR3 length is 15 residues. V was clipped by 0 bases and J by 1 base, with 11 bases between them. The CDR3 DNA reads TGCAGTGCTAGAGATGTAGGGACTGGCACAGATACGCAGTATTTT. Amino acid sequence: CSARDVGTGTDTQYF.

The rearrangement uses TRBV27 and TRBJ2-1; 7 bases are shared with TRBD1. The germline CDR1 and CDR2 sequences are MNHEY and SMNVEV (reference sequence). With V trimmed by 7 bases and J by 4 bases, 10 bases remained unmatched. CDR3 length: 15 amino acids. The CDR3 spells CASTPFPGQYNEQFF. Written as DNA, the CDR3 is TGTGCCAGCACTCCATTTCCGGGACAGTACAATGAGCAGTTCTTC.

The rearrangement links TRBV5-1 to TRBJ2-5; 9 bases map to TRBD2. Trimming took 1 base from V and 3 from J; bases not matched to a gene: 7. The CDR3 is made up of 16 amino acids. From germline, CDR1 is SGHRS and CDR2 YFSETQ. The CDR3 nucleotides read TGCGCCAGCAGCTTGAGTGGGGCTAGCGGGGAAGAGACCCAGTACTTC. Translation: CASSLSGASGEETQYF.

This clonotype was seen a few times. The CDR3 loop is CASSLGDSPSPLHF. The CDR3 DNA reads as TGCGCCAGCAGCTTAGGAGACAGCCCTTCACCCCTCCACTTT. The rearrangement links TRBV5-1 to TRBJ1-6, with a possible D match to TRBD1 (5 bases). The CDR3 runs 14 residues. The germline V gene encodes CDR1 SGHRS and CDR2 YFSETQ. Trimming pared 2 bases from V and 9 bases from J, leaving 12 bases between.

This rearrangement joins TRBV7-8 to TRBJ2-1; TRBD2 might be the D (5 bases). Trimming shortened V by 6 bases and J by 5 bases, and 5 bases separated the two germline ends. The CDR3 runs to 11 residues. The germline V gene encodes CDR1 SGHVS and CDR2 FQNEAQ. The CDR3 region is CASRLDNEQFF. The CDR3 DNA sequence: TGTGCCAGCAGACTAGACAATGAGCAGTTCTTC.

The genes are TRBV6-5 and TRBJ2-6; D is ambiguous. V dropped 0 bases and J dropped 5 bases, with 11 bases sitting between them. The CDR3 consists of 16 residues. The germline V gene has CDR1 MNHEY and CDR2 SVGAGI. This chain's CDR3 is CASSYSRRQWANVLTF. For the CDR3, the DNA is TGTGCCAGCAGTTACTCGAGGAGACAATGGGCCAACGTCCTGACTTTC.

This chain joins TRBV29-1 and TRBJ2-5, with D unresolved. The J call is doubtful: the DNA matches TRBJ2-7 better. The CDR3 extends over 10 amino acids. Per germline, CDR1 SQVTM and CDR2 ANQGSEA. In DNA form, the CDR3 reads TGCAGCGTTGAAGAGCACGAGCAGTACTTC. Its translation is CSVEEHEQYF.

This clonotype appeared a few times. The chain links TRBV6-5 to TRBJ2-5; the D gene is possibly TRBD2 (5 bases). TRBJ2-7 matches the DNA end more closely, so the J call is doubtful. Germline assignment: CDR1 MNHEY and CDR2 SVGAGI. The CDR3 runs 13 residues. CDR3 region: CASSYSAGDEQYF. The CDR3 DNA reads as TGTGCCAGCAGTTACTCTGCCGGGGACGAGCAGTACTTC.

J is TRBJ1-2 and V is TRBV20-1; the D gene is possibly TRBD1 (5 bases). The V gene lost 4 bases and the J gene lost 0 bases, with 6 bases spanning the gap. This CDR3 contains 12 residues. Germline V gene sequence: CDR1 DFQATT, CDR2 SNEGSKA (reference sequence). The CDR3 DNA reads as TGCAGTGCTATGACAGCTAACTATGGCTACACCTTC. Its translation: CSAMTANYGYTF.